The rows below give T cell receptor beta chains drawn from one sample of a study of blood T cell repertoires in COVID-19. The data were produced by immunoSEQ multiplex PCR, yet TCRdb's version contains in-frame clones alone and is incomplete. Among roughly 250,000 clones, about 89% were seen once, and the ten largest hold 8.8%. Sequenced input: PBMCs or T cells enriched from blood (not recorded which). The receptor source for this set is a man aged 35 to 55 who had recovered from COVID-19. CDR3s include the opening cysteine and the closing phenylalanine or tryptophan.

V gene: TRBV5-5; J gene: TRBJ1-6; CDR3 protein: CASSLWEGWSPLHF
V gene: TRBV15; J gene: TRBJ1-5; CDR3 protein: CATSRVPSGPQHF
V gene: TRBV29-1; J gene: TRBJ1-1; CDR3 protein: CSVVRGLSATEAFF
V gene: TRBV4-2; J gene: TRBJ1-1; CDR3 protein: CASSQDHGTGRVDEAFF
V gene: TRBV3-1/TRBV3-2; J gene: TRBJ1-1; CDR3 protein: CASSQDRGGAGSAEAFF
V gene: TRBV28; J gene: TRBJ2-3; CDR3 protein: CASSLRGSTDTQYF
V gene: TRBV10-3; J gene: TRBJ1-5; CDR3 protein: CAIGGDRDDYSNQPQHF
V gene: TRBV6-5; J gene: TRBJ2-1; CDR3 protein: CASSMSSYNEQFF
V gene: TRBV7-9; J gene: TRBJ1-2; CDR3 protein: CASSLSGTGRYRYGYTF
V gene: TRBV14; J gene: TRBJ1-2; CDR3 protein: CASSPWTGPIGGYTF
V gene: TRBV25-1; J gene: TRBJ2-2; CDR3 protein: CASSESPLGQTGELFF
V gene: TRBV29-1; J gene: TRBJ2-7; CDR3 protein: CSVETGDEQYF
V gene: TRBV19; J gene: TRBJ2-1; CDR3 protein: CASSIQGGGHNEQFF
V gene: TRBV11-1; J gene: TRBJ2-5; CDR3 protein: CASSLTGNQETQYF
V gene: TRBV7-2; J gene: TRBJ2-7; CDR3 protein: CASSLVLAGTAYEQYF
V gene: TRBV24-1; J gene: TRBJ2-3; CDR3 protein: CATSVGQGLADTQYF
V gene: TRBV7-9; J gene: TRBJ2-1; CDR3 protein: CASSPRGLAGSYNEQFF
V gene: TRBV18; J gene: TRBJ1-2; CDR3 protein: CASSPRQTGGYTF
V gene: TRBV10-1; J gene: TRBJ2-7; CDR3 protein: CASQDRSYEQYF
V gene: TRBV7-2; J gene: TRBJ2-3; CDR3 protein: CASSLGLGTDTQYF
V gene: TRBV7-2; J gene: TRBJ2-2; CDR3 protein: CASSLKLAPNTGELFF
V gene: TRBV19; J gene: TRBJ2-1; CDR3 protein: CAAGLAGPYNEQFF
V gene: TRBV7-2; J gene: TRBJ1-5; CDR3 protein: CASSPQTLSNQPQHF
V gene: TRBV3-1/TRBV3-2; J gene: TRBJ1-1; CDR3 protein: CASSQDPDTYTEAFF
V gene: TRBV5-8; J gene: TRBJ2-1; CDR3 protein: CASGPGLAGGGSYNEQFF
V gene: TRBV7-3; J gene: TRBJ1-1; CDR3 protein: CASSLYPQGQGTEAFF
V gene: TRBV11-2; J gene: TRBJ1-5; CDR3 protein: CASSLRGGNQPQHF
V gene: TRBV9; J gene: TRBJ2-7; CDR3 protein: CASSPQMGSHNEQYF
V gene: TRBV5-1; J gene: TRBJ1-5; CDR3 protein: CASSLGVRGTGQPQHF
V gene: TRBV28; J gene: TRBJ1-3; CDR3 protein: CASSLTGAGNTIYF
V gene: TRBV6-5; J gene: TRBJ2-3; CDR3 protein: CASSSGGSTDTQYF
V gene: TRBV10-3; J gene: TRBJ2-3; CDR3 protein: CAIKGGSGSLTDTQYF
V gene: TRBV7-9; J gene: TRBJ1-2; CDR3 protein: CASSGQGDRYGYTF
V gene: TRBV7-6; J gene: TRBJ2-7; CDR3 protein: CASSPCTSGSCEQYF
V gene: TRBV2; J gene: TRBJ1-5; CDR3 protein: CASTRTGVRQPQHF
V gene: TRBV28; J gene: TRBJ1-5; CDR3 protein: CASRNRASNQPQHF
V gene: TRBV6-2/TRBV6-3; J gene: TRBJ2-5; CDR3 protein: CASSYSTYRGETQYF
V gene: TRBV2; J gene: TRBJ1-6; CDR3 protein: CASSPRQGSSYNSPLHF
V gene: TRBV5-1; J gene: TRBJ1-5; CDR3 protein: CASSLQGNQPQHF
V gene: TRBV29-1; J gene: TRBJ2-2; CDR3 protein: CSVDRGGTGELFF
V gene: TRBV5-4; J gene: TRBJ1-2; CDR3 protein: CASTPAPDIPNYGYTF
V gene: TRBV28; J gene: TRBJ1-5; CDR3 protein: CASAGADYYSNQPQHF
V gene: TRBV6-5; J gene: TRBJ2-1; CDR3 protein: CASSYSGGGGEQFF
V gene: TRBV6-5; J gene: TRBJ2-7; CDR3 protein: CASSTGGAYEQYF
V gene: TRBV7-3; J gene: TRBJ1-1; CDR3 protein: CASNPTGGGTEAFF
V gene: TRBV7-2; J gene: TRBJ2-1; CDR3 protein: CASSTGTSGIRGEQFF
V gene: TRBV7-6; J gene: TRBJ1-1; CDR3 protein: CASSPPLTGNTEAFF
V gene: TRBV4-1; J gene: TRBJ1-5; CDR3 protein: CASSQGQGQPQHF